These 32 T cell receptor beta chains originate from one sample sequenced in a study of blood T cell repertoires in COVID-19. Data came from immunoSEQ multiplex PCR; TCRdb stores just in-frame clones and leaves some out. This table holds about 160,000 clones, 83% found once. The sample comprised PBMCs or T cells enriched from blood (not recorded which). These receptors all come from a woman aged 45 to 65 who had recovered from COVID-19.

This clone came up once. DNA for the CDR3: TGTGCCAGCTCCAATTCCGGAAACACCATATATTTT. Protein sequence: CASSNSGNTIYF. The rearrangement uses TRBV2 and TRBJ1-3; D gene uncertain. Trimming removed 8 bases from V and 4 bases from J, with 9 bases in between. The V gene's germline CDR1 is SNHLY and CDR2 FYNNEI. CDR3 length: 12 amino acids.

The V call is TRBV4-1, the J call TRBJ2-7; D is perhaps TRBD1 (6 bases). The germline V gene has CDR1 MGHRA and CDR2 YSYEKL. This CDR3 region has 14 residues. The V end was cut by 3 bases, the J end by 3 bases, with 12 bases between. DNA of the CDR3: TGCGCCAGCAGCCATTCCCCAGGGGACTACGAGCAGTACGTC. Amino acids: CASSHSPGDYEQYV.

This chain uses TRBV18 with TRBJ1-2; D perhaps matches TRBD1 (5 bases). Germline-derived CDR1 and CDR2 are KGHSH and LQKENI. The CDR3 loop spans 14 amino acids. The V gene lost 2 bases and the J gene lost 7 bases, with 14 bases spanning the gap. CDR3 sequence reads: CASSPKSGGVGYTF. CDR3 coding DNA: TGTGCCAGCTCACCAAAGTCGGGAGGGGTTGGCTACACCTTC.

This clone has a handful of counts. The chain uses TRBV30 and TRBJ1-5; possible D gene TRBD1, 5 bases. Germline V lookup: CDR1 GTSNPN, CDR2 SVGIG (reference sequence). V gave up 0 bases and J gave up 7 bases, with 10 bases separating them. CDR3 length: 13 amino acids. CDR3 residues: CAWSVGGGQPQHF. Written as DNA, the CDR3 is TGTGCCTGGAGTGTCGGGGGAGGGCAGCCCCAGCATTTT.

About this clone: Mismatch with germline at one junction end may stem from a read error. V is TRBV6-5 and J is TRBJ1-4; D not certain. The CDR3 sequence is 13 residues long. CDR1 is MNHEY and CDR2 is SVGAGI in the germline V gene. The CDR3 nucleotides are TGTGCCAGCAGTTACTGGAGTAATGAAAACCTGTTTTTT. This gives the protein CASSYWSNENLFF.

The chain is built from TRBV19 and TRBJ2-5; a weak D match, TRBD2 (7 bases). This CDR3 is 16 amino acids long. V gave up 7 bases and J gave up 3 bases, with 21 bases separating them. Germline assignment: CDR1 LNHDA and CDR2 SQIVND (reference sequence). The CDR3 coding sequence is TGTGCCAGTAAAAAGGGAGGGGGGGTTATAGAAGAGACCCAGTACTTC. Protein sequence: CASKKGGGVIEETQYF.

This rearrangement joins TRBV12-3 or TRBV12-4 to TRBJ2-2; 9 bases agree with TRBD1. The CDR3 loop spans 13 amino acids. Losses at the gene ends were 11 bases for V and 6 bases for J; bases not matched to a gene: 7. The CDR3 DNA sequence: TGTGCCGCTGGGGACAGGGTCGCCGGGGAGCTGTTTTTT. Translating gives CAAGDRVAGELFF.

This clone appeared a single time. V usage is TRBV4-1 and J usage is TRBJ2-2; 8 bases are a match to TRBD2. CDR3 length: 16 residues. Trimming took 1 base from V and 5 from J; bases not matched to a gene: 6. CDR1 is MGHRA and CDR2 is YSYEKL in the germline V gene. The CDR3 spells CASSQAGLGRTGELFF. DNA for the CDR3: TGCGCCAGCAGCCAAGCGGGACTAGGTCGGACCGGGGAGCTGTTTTTT.

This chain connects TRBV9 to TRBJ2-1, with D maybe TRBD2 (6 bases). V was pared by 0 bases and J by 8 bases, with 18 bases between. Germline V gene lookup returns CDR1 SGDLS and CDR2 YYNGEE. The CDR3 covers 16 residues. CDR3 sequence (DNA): TGTGCCAGCAGCGTAGGCGATAGCGTGGGAGGAGATGAGCAGTTCTTC. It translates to CASSVGDSVGGDEQFF.

The CDR3 DNA reads as TGTGCCAGCAGCTTTCATCGGGACAGGGGTTTCTCCACAGATACGCAGTATTTT. Its translation is CASSFHRDRGFSTDTQYF. The chain employs TRBV11-2 and TRBJ2-3; 10 bases align to TRBD1. This CDR3 spans 18 amino acids. V gave up 3 bases and J gave up 2 bases; unmatched junction bases: 11. The germline V gene has CDR1 SGHAT and CDR2 FQNNGV.

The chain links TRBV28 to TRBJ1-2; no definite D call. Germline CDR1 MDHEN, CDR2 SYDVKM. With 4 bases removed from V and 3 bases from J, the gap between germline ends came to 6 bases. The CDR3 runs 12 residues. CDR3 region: CASSSGDYGYTF. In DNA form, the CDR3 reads TGTGCCAGCAGTTCCGGGGACTATGGCTACACCTTC.

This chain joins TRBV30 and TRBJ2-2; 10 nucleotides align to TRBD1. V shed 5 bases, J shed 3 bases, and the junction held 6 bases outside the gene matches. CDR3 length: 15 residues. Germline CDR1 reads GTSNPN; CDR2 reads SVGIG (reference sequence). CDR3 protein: CAWCAGQGYTGELFF. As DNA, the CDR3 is TGTGCCTGGTGTGCGGGACAGGGGTACACCGGGGAGCTGTTTTTT.

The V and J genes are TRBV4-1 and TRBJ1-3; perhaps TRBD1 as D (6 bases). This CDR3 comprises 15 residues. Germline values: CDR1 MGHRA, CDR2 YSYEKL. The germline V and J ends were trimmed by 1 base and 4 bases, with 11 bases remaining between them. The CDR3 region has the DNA TGCGCCAGCAGCCAAGTGTCCAGGGGAGGAAACACCATATATTTT. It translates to CASSQVSRGGNTIYF.

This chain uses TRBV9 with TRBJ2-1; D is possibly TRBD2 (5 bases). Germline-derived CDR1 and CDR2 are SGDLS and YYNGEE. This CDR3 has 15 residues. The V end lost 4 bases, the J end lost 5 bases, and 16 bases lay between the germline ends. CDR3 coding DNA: TGTGCCAGCAGCCCCCCCGGACTTCAAAACAATGAGCAGTTCTTC. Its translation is CASSPPGLQNNEQFF.

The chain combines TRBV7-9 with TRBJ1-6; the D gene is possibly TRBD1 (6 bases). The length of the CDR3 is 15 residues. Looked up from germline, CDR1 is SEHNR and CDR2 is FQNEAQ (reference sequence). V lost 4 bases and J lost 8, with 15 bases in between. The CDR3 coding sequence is TGTGCCAGCAGCTCTCCCACAGGGACGGATTCACCCCTCCACTTT. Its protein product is CASSSPTGTDSPLHF.

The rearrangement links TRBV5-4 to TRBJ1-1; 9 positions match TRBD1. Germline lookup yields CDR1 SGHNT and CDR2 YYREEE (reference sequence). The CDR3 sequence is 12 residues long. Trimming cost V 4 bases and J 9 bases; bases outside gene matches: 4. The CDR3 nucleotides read TGTGCCAGCAGCCAGGGGACAGGGAAAGCTTTCTTT. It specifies CASSQGTGKAFF.

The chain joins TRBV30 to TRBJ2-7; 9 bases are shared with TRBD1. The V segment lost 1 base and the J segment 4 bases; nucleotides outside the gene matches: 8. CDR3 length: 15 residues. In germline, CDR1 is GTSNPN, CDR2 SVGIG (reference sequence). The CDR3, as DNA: TGTGCCTGGAGTGGAAAGGACAGGGGAGGATACGAGCAGTACGTC. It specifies CAWSGKDRGGYEQYV.

CDR3 DNA: TGCGCCAGCAGGGCGGACTCCTACTCTGGAAACACCATATATTTT. Translation: CASRADSYSGNTIYF. The chain has TRBV5-1 and TRBJ1-3; D unresolved. The germline V gene has CDR1 SGHRS and CDR2 YFSETQ. The CDR3 consists of 15 residues. Trimming removed 5 bases at V and 0 bases at J, with 12 bases between.

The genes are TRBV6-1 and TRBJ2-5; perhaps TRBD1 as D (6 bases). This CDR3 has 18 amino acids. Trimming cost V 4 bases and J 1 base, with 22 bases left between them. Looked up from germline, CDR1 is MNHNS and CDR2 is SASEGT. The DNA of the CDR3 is TGTGCCAGCAGTGGAATACACTCCTTCCGGACAGTCCAAGAGACCCAGTACTTC. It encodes CASSGIHSFRTVQETQYF.

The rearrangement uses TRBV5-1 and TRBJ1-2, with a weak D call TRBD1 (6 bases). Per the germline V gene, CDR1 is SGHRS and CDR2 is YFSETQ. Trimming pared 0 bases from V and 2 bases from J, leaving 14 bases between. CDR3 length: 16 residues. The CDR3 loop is CASSLEFPGANYGYTF. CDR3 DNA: TGCGCCAGCAGCTTGGAGTTCCCAGGGGCAAACTATGGCTACACCTTC.

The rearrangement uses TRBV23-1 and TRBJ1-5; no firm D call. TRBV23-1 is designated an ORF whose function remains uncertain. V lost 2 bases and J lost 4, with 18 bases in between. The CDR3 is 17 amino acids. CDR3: CASSQKSGRRENQPQHF. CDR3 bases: TGCGCCAGCAGTCAAAAATCGGGCCGACGGGAGAATCAGCCCCAGCATTTT.

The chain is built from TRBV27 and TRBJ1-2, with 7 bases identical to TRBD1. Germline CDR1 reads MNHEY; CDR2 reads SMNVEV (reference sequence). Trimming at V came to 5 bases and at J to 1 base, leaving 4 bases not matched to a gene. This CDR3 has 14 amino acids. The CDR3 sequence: CASSVGQSNYGYTF. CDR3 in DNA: TGTGCCAGCAGTGTGGGACAGAGTAACTATGGCTACACCTTC.

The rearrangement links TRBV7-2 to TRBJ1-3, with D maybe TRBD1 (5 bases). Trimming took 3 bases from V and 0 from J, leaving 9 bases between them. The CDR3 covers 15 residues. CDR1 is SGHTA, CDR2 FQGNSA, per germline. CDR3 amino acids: CASSLGRSSGNTIYF. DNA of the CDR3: TGTGCCAGCAGCTTGGGGCGGAGCTCTGGAAACACCATATATTTT.

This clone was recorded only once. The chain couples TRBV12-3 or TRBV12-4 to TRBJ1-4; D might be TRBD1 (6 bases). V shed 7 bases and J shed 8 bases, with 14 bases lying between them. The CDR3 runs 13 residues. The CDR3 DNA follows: TGTGCCAGCATGGGACACTCAAGAGAAAAACTGTTTTTT. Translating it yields CASMGHSREKLFF.

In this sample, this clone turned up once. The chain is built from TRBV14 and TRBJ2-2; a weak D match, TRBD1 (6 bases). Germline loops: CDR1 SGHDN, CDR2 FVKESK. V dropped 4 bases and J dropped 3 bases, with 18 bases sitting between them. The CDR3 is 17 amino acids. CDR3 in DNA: TGTGCCAGCAGCCTCCGAGCGAGGGGGAAGGACACCGGGGAGCTGTTTTTT. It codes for CASSLRARGKDTGELFF.

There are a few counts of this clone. DNA of the CDR3: TGTGCCAGCAGCCAAGATGGGCAGGAATACAATGAGCAGTTCTTC. The encoded protein is CASSQDGQEYNEQFF. The chain is built from TRBV4-2 and TRBJ2-1; D is undetermined. CDR1 is LGHNA, CDR2 YNFKEQ, per germline. V was cut by 0 bases and J by 4 bases, with 10 bases left in between. This CDR3 region has 15 residues.

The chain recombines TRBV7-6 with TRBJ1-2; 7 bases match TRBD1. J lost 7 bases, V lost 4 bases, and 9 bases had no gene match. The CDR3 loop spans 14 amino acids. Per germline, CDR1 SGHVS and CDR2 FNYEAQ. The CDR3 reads CASSSMTGSGGYTF. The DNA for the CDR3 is TGTGCCAGCAGCTCAATGACAGGGTCGGGTGGCTACACCTTC.

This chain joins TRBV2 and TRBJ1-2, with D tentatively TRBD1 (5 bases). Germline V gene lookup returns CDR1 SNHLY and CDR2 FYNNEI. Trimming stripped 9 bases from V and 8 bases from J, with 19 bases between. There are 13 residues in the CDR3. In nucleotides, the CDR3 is TGTGCCAGTCGGCCTCAGGGTTTGAGAGGCTACACCTTC. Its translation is CASRPQGLRGYTF.

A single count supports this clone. As DNA, the CDR3 is TGCGCCAGCAGCCAGGGGGGGCCAACAACTCGCACCGGGGAGCTGTTTTTT. This gives the protein CASSQGGPTTRTGELFF. The chain uses TRBV4-1 and TRBJ2-2; D is possibly TRBD2 (7 bases). Trimming stripped 3 bases from V and 4 bases from J, with 18 bases between. Looked up from germline, CDR1 is MGHRA and CDR2 is YSYEKL. The CDR3 extends over 17 amino acids.

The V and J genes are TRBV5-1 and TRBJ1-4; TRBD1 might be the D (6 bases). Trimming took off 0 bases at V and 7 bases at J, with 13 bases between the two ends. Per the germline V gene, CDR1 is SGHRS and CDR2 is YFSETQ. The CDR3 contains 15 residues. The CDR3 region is CASSLVPGGPEKLFF. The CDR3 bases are TGCGCCAGCAGCTTGGTCCCGGGGGGCCCTGAAAAACTGTTTTTT. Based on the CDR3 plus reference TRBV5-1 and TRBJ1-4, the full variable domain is KAGVTQTPRYLIKTRGQQVTLSCSPISGHRSVSWYQQTPGQGLQFLFEYFSETQRNKGNFPGRFSGRQFSNSRSEMNVSTLELGDSALYLCASSLVPGGPEKLFFGSGTQLSVL.

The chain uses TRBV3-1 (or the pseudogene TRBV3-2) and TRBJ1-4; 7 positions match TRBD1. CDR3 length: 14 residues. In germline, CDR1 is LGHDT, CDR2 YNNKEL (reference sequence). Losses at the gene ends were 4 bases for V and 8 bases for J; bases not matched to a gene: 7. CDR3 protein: CASSPQRGLEKLFF. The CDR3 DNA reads TGTGCCAGCAGCCCCCAAAGGGGGCTCGAAAAACTGTTTTTT.

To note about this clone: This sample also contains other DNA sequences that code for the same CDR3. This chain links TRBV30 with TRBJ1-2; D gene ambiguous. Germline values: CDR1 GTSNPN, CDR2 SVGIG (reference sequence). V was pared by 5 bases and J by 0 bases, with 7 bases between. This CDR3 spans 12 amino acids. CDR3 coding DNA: TGTGCCTGGGACGGAGCTAACTATGGCTACACCTTC. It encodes CAWDGANYGYTF.